Given below is one T cell receptor beta chain in context. What it binds is unknown. As to time point: patch test 2, 6 weeks after DPC sensitization. Described treatment: therapeutic diphenylcyclopropenone sensitization with weekly scalp DPC. The data were obtained in a study of human T cells and chemical hapten exposure. Notes on the study in general: Having alopecia, donors may respond immunologically unlike healthy people.

One entry per CDR3 protein results from TCRdb running MiXCR on the RACE reads. Of approximately 90,000 distinct CDR3 sequences in the sample, approximately 10% were seen once. With 3 bases clipped from V and 7 bases from J, the junction kept 2 bases outside the gene matches. CDR3 length equals 13 residues. Germline values: CDR1 SGHKS, CDR2 YYEKEE (reference sequence). Sequences were derived from whole blood, sampled in connection with sensitization to the hapten diphenylcyclopropenone (DPC). This TCR came from a man aged 40-50 years with alopecia areata. Some clones in this sample may be carry-over from other donors' samples. The chain links TRBV5-5 to TRBJ1-5, with TRBD1 identical over 9 bases. CDR3 DNA: TGTGCCAGCAGCTGGGACAGGGCCCAGCCCCAGCATTTT. Amino acid sequence: CASSWDRAQPQHF.